This paragraph reports one T cell receptor (beta chain). Its target is unknown. Gene labels here are mouse ones. The read ends 1 residue shy of where the CDR3 ends; the end is completed using the germline J gene. The method was immunoSEQ multiplex PCR; TCRdb's version includes in-frame clones alone and lacks a portion of them. Counted here are more than 5,500 clones, around 40% occurring once; the ten biggest clones make up about 2%. This sample is part of a study of tissue T cells after allogeneic stem cell transplantation. Whole-study results and caveats: Shared clones across patients were few; motif clustering revealed tissue-specific shared signatures. Some tissue clones might be persisting host cells; their alloreactivity or antigen specificity was not determined. TCR repertoires tracked anatomic similarity, regardless of disease or transplant status.

Time point of the sample: mouse harvest day 7 after allogeneic transplant. The graft held 10^6 splenic CD5+ T cells and 10^7 T-cell-depleted bone marrow cells. Mice had MHC-mismatched B6 into BALB/c GVHD, sampled day 7 or 14. Germline V gene lookup returns CDR1 SGHLS and CDR2 HYDKME. The V and J ends lost 3 bases and 1 base, in that order; junction bases with no gene match: 3. The CDR3 totals 15 residues. Sequencing was carried out using skin. The clonotype originates from a female BALB/c mouse given C57BL/6 T cells with graft-versus-host disease after an allogeneic hematopoietic cell transplant. The gene calls are TRBV12-2 and TRBJ2-2; TRBD1 aligns across 8 bases. The CDR3 region is CASSSGGRNTGQLYF. CDR3 DNA, as far as it was read: TGTGCCAGCTCTTCAGGGGGCCGAAACACCGGGCAGCTCTAC.